The present T cell receptor (beta chain) was sequenced within a study of shared clonotypes between healthy human individuals. Findings and caveats of the study: Rarefaction indicated that sorted-subset sequencing remained incomplete although depth was large.

Germline CDR1 reads SGHRS; CDR2 reads YFSETQ. Trimming took off 2 bases at V and 3 bases at J, with 5 bases between the two ends. The CDR3 totals 12 residues. This table comes from immunoSEQ multiplex PCR, and its TCRdb copy is limited to in-frame clones, with some not included. The data show roughly 2,300,000 clones, around 92% seen once. Notes on this clone: Its antigen is not known.

Sequencing was performed on naive CD4+ T cells from PBMCs. Subset meaning: CD45RA+ positively selected. The receptor was derived from a young man in good health. Some clones in this sample may be carry-over from other donors' samples. V and J are TRBV5-1 and TRBJ2-5, with unresolved D. As DNA, the CDR3 is TGCGCCAGCAGCTTCCACGAAGAGACCCAGTACTTC. The encoded protein is CASSFHEETQYF.